Here is one TCR beta chain with its context. This clonotype is judged medium-sized (0.01 to 0.1%). Its antigen is not yet known. Base-call qualities are not available, and no considerably larger clone is one nucleotide away. Whole blood was used without cell fractionation, so the repertoire reflected all unsorted peripheral T cells. Ten uninfected healthy donors were sampled as controls, and four of these ten donors were sampled twice approximately three months apart. For RNA extraction, an approximately 2.6 ml sample of peripheral blood was drawn into Tempus tubes. Residual genomic DNA was removed with the TURBO-DNase kit and globin mRNA was depleted with GLOBINclear. Relative to germline, V is missing 2 bases and J is missing 1 base, with 3 bases of the junction outside any gene match. The CDR3 has 15 amino acids, counting the end cysteine and phenylalanine. Here the CDR3 DNA is all that survives: 45 bases in frame from base 1.

This entry is derived from a study of HIV-infected patients and healthy controls (dated by TCRdb to the mid-2010s). Looking at the study overall: The study tested whether deep TCR repertoire sequencing of HIV patients' small blood samples could capture immune perturbation and reconstitution. Here is what the overall study found, with its caveats: Rare events from HIV-infected data received too much weight under size-matching, and comparisons were complicated by unequal numbers of distinct sequences between patients and controls. During therapy, a significant decrease in frequency was seen for HIV-associated CDR3s, whereas no significant change was found for CMV-associated CDR3s, although most of them became more frequent. Compared with controls, HIV-infected patients showed significantly different mean usage of eight alpha and eight beta V genes. Only sixteen HIV-infected individuals were processed, which the authors considered a major limit on how widely the findings apply. Size-matched repertoire data did not replicate the apparent post-therapy recovery of the Gini index in HIV-infected patients. The observed differences in diversity could not be explained by the slight differences in age and sex profiles between the study cohorts. The pairing of alpha and beta chains was not determined in the samples. HLA typing of donors was not performed in the study. MAIT cell alpha-chain CDR3s were found at high frequency in healthy controls but were severely depleted in HIV+ repertoires. Healthy controls shared more CDR3s between individuals than HIV+ patients, by Jaccard index and by count of highly shared sequences. The use of whole blood limited sequencing depth and precluded separation of the dynamics of distinct T-cell subpopulations. Roughly threefold more distinct CDR3s and higher Shannon diversity were observed in healthy control repertoires than in untreated HIV+ repertoires. Oligoclonality may be reflected in the significantly higher mean Gini indices of HIV-infected repertoires compared with controls.

SuperScript III was used to reverse transcribe 500 ng RNA with primers targeting the alpha and beta constant regions. Separate alpha and beta chain libraries were generated by chain-specific third strand synthesis with multiplexing indices. To avoid primer bias, the protocol used one single primer pair to amplify every rearrangement within a chain, and the protocol also attached molecular barcodes to each cDNA molecule. Purified cDNA was joined by T4 RNA Ligase 1 to a 5' RACE adapter carrying a random hexamer and the SP2 sequencing primer site. With slow temperature ramps used to favor optimal annealing, second strand synthesis was primed from the SP2 site with Phusion polymerase. Two random hexamer sequences, both added before amplification and joined together, made up the 12-nucleotide barcode of each molecule. A short first PCR added P5 and P7 adapter elements plus a second index, followed by a roughly 25-cycle amplification PCR with P5s and P7 primers. In total the libraries went through about 25 PCR cycles, after which the libraries were quantified on a Qubit, sized on a Bioanalyzer, and diluted to around 4.1 nM. Normalized libraries were sequenced on an Illumina MiSeq with 2 x 250 paired-end kits. MinElute columns were the means by which the reverse transcription reactions were cleaned up, and the reactions were eluted into approximately 10 ul Tris-Cl. Adapter ligations ran for about 25 hours at 16 degrees C and were afterwards cleaned with AMPure XP beads at a 1:1 ratio. From the authors' description of their analysis: A modified Decombinator processed the demultiplexed FASTQ files and output V, J, insert and barcode information. Any sequence that shared a barcode yet differed from the dominant sequence was discarded as an error, and the number of original cDNA molecules was estimated by counting barcodes clustered at Levenshtein distance 3. The R packages ineq, vegan, igraph and RCytoscape were used for downstream analyses, together with IMGT nomenclature and CDR3 definitions. V gene usage was computed over distinct sequences, each TCR counted once to avoid skew from clonal expansion. Whenever two unique CDR3 amino acid sequences within a donor differed by a single Levenshtein edit, similarity networks linked them. In the repertoires, a search was made for a compiled set of published HIV-specific CDR3s (over 80 alpha, several hundred beta) and CMV-specific CDR3s (around 13 alpha, approximately 250 beta). It was shown by random subsampling to size-matched repertoires that the decreased diversity of patients was not caused by their lower sequence numbers. TCRdb reprocessed the public reads (quality trimming at Q25 with fastp, clone calling with MiXCR) and kept in-frame beta chains. Here each entry gathers all rows of one CDR3 protein and keeps the most common genes and DNA. It is TCRdb's table, rather than the study itself, that gives the V and J calls and clone size. The sample has 13,000 to 15,000 distinct CDR3 sequences on record, roughly 9.6% of them singletons. The ten largest clones capture about 6.8% of the sample.

The sample consisted of blood. The rearrangement combines TRBV12-3 or TRBV12-4 with TRBJ2-5; the junction holds 8 bases that match TRBD2. The source of this sequence is an adult in good health. The CDR3 loop reads CASSLPAGAQETQYF. The DNA is TGTGCCAGCAGTTTACCAGCGGGGGCCCAAGAGACCCAGTACTTC.